This is a list of T cell receptor beta chains from one sample in a study of blood T cell repertoires in COVID-19. Using immunoSEQ multiplex PCR, the repertoire was profiled, and TCRdb retains in-frame clones only, with some absent. The data hold around 150,000 clones, with around 84% observed a single time. The specimen sequenced was peripheral blood. These receptors originate from a man between 25 and 39 years old with COVID-19, enrolled during active disease. Each CDR3 is given with its conserved first and last residue. D genes are given only for firm matches. Clone size is shown for a subset of rows, as once, few, many or a class of expanded clone.

TRBJ2-1 NA many TRBV19 CASSTYLTGTHNEQFF TGTGCCAGTAGTACCTATCTTACGGGGACACACAATGAGCAGTTCTTC
TRBJ1-1 TRBD1 once TRBV27 CASSLAGTVNTEAFF TGTGCCAGCAGTTTAGCCGGGACAGTGAACACTGAAGCTTTCTTT
TRBJ1-3 NA NA TRBV4-1 CASSQGSQLTSGNTIYF TGCGCCAGCAGCCAAGGGAGTCAGCTCACCTCTGGAAACACCATATATTTT
TRBJ2-5 NA NA TRBV11-3 CASSLAVQETQYF TGTGCCAGCAGCTTAGCAGTTCAAGAGACCCAGTACTTC
TRBJ2-7 TRBD2 few TRBV7-2 CASSSAGGGLEQYF TGTGCCAGCAGCTCAGCGGGAGGGGGTTTAGAGCAGTACTTC
TRBJ1-2 TRBD1 few TRBV2 CASRGQGDYGYTF TGTGCCAGCAGGGGACAGGGAGACTATGGCTACACCTTC
TRBJ2-1 TRBD2 NA TRBV5-1 CASSLRGLAGDEQFF TGCGCCAGCAGCCTTAGGGGACTAGCGGGAGACGAGCAGTTCTTC
TRBJ2-5 TRBD1 NA TRBV5-1 CASSLAGQRSETQYF TGCGCCAGCAGCTTGGCGGGACAGCGGTCTGAGACCCAGTACTTC
TRBJ1-1 TRBD1 NA TRBV19 CASSRVGTGFEAFF TGTGCCAGTAGTAGGGTTGGGACAGGGTTCGAAGCTTTCTTT
TRBJ1-1 NA NA TRBV11-2 CASALGPMNTEAFF TGTGCCAGCGCTCTGGGCCCCATGAACACTGAAGCTTTCTTT
TRBJ2-1 NA NA TRBV10-1 CASSDGGETNNEQFF TGCGCCAGCAGCGACGGCGGGGAAACCAACAATGAGCAGTTCTTC
TRBJ2-5 TRBD2 NA TRBV19 CASSNSGRREETQYF TGTGCCAGTAGTAATAGCGGGAGGCGGGAGGAGACCCAGTACTTC
TRBJ2-2 TRBD1 many TRBV7-3 CASSLDRASTGELFF TGTGCCAGCAGTTTGGACAGGGCTTCTACCGGGGAGCTGTTTTTT
TRBJ2-7 NA NA TRBV3-1/TRBV3-2 CASSQRTYEQYF TGTGCCAGCAGCCAAAGGACTTACGAGCAGTACTTC
TRBJ1-4 TRBD1 NA TRBV19 CASSEADRTYEKLFF TGTGCCAGTAGTGAAGCGGACAGGACGTATGAAAAACTGTTTTTT
TRBJ1-1 NA NA TRBV6-2/TRBV6-3 CASSYAENTEAFF TGTGCCAGCAGTTACGCGGAGAACACTGAAGCTTTCTTT
TRBJ2-7 TRBD2 NA TRBV6-2/TRBV6-3 CASSYSMLPGGPTGQYF TGTGCCAGCAGTTACTCGATGTTACCGGGAGGTCCTACGGGGCAGTACTTC
TRBJ2-5 TRBD2 once TRBV5-1 CATQVSSGRGETQYF TGCGCTACCCAGGTCTCTAGCGGGAGAGGTGAGACCCAGTACTTC
TRBJ2-7 TRBD2 NA TRBV28 CASRLLSSGSRGQQYF TGTGCCAGCAGGCTCCTTTCTAGCGGGAGCCGGGGGCAGCAGTACTTC
TRBJ2-1 TRBD2 NA TRBV10-3 CAIHDGGGSYNEQFF TGTGCCATCCACGACGGGGGGGGTTCCTACAATGAGCAGTTCTTC
TRBJ1-6 NA NA TRBV7-6 CASSPLTGLRDNSPLHF TGTGCCAGCAGCCCTCTGACCGGTCTTCGGGATAATTCACCCCTCCACTTT
TRBJ2-3 TRBD2 NA TRBV7-2 CASTRTSGGDTQYF TGTGCCAGCACTCGGACTAGCGGCGGCGATACGCAGTATTTT